Presented here are 18 T cell receptor beta chains from one specimen sequenced in a study of OX40 agonist ivuxolimab in advanced cancers. Data came from immunoSEQ multiplex PCR; TCRdb stores just in-frame clones and leaves some out. In the table there are about 79,000 clones, 75% to 95% of which are singletons. The sequenced sample was CD4+ or CD8+ T cells sorted from blood, obtained in a trial of the OX40 agonist ivuxolimab. These receptors originate from an adult with an advanced solid tumor such as melanoma, head and neck, liver or kidney cancer.

CDR3 nucleotide sequence: TGCAGCGTCCGAGGAGGATGGGAGCAGTTCTTC. Its protein product is CSVRGGWEQFF. V usage is TRBV29-1 and J usage is TRBJ2-1; possible D gene TRBD2, 5 bases. Trimming removed 6 bases from V and 10 bases from J, with 13 bases in between. Germline assignment: CDR1 SQVTM and CDR2 ANQGSEA. This CDR3 contains 11 residues.

The chain uses TRBV9 and TRBJ2-6; no definite D call. Trimming pared 3 bases from V and 0 bases from J, leaving 10 bases between. CDR1 and CDR2 (germline): SGDLS, YYNGEE. CDR3 size: 16 residues. The CDR3 here is CASSARRVSGANVLTF. The CDR3 nucleotides read TGTGCCAGCAGCGCCCGTAGAGTCTCTGGGGCCAACGTCCTGACTTTC.

This clone was recorded only once. CDR3 nucleotide sequence: TGTGCCAGCTCACGGTTAGCGGGAGGGCCCGATGAGCAGTTCTTC. Amino acid sequence: CASSRLAGGPDEQFF. The rearrangement uses TRBV18 and TRBJ2-1; 11 positions match TRBD2. The CDR3 contains 15 residues. Germline V gene sequence: CDR1 KGHSH, CDR2 LQKENI. Germline trimming cut 4 bases from V and 8 bases from J; bases unmatched to any gene: 7.

The chain combines TRBV28 with TRBJ1-2; 7 positions agree with TRBD1. The CDR3 sequence is 13 residues long. The V segment lost 10 bases and the J segment 2 bases; nucleotides outside the gene matches: 7. Per germline, CDR1 MDHEN and CDR2 SYDVKM. CDR3 DNA sequence: TGTGCCACCATAGGGGGCGCAAACTATGGCTACACCTTC. Translated, it gives CATIGGANYGYTF.

The chain recombines TRBV29-1 with TRBJ1-5; 7 bases are a match to TRBD1. J gave up 5 bases and V 4 bases, and 5 bases lay outside the gene matches. The CDR3 length is 13 residues. CDR1 is SQVTM, CDR2 ANQGSEA, per germline. The CDR3 protein is CSVVQGRDQPQHF. The CDR3 nucleotides read TGCAGCGTTGTACAGGGGCGCGATCAGCCCCAGCATTTT.

The chain combines TRBV5-1 with TRBJ2-7, with D unclear. Between the trimmed V and J ends, which lost 0 bases and 1 base, there was a span of 8 bases. Germline CDR1 and CDR2: SGHRS and YFSETQ. This CDR3 comprises 14 residues. The CDR3 nucleotides are TGCGCCAGCAGCTTGGGTCCCACATCCTACGAGCAGTACTTC. Translating gives CASSLGPTSYEQYF.

The chain employs TRBV5-1 and TRBJ2-7, with 7 bases that match TRBD2. The V segment lost 4 bases and the J segment 5 bases; nucleotides outside the gene matches: 15. This CDR3 spans 16 amino acids. Germline lookup yields CDR1 SGHRS and CDR2 YFSETQ. CDR3 sequence: CASSPWGGPRSNEQYF. CDR3 DNA: TGCGCCAGCAGCCCCTGGGGAGGGCCGCGTTCAAACGAGCAGTACTTC.

The chain is built from TRBV6-1 and TRBJ1-6; D not resolved. CDR3 length: 14 amino acids. Trimming cost V 3 bases and J 10 bases, with 13 bases left between them. Germline CDR1 is MNHNS and CDR2 is SASEGT. The CDR3 bases are TGTGCCAGCAGTGAGGCCCCTGGCAAATCACCCCTCCACTTT. This translates into CASSEAPGKSPLHF.

J is TRBJ2-1 and V is TRBV25-1; no clear D gene. CDR3 length equals 14 residues. CDR1 and CDR2 (germline): MGHDK, SYGVNS. V was pared by 1 base and J by 4 bases, with 8 bases between. CDR3 bases: TGTGCCAGCAGTGAATCGGTTCGGTACAATGAGCAGTTCTTC. This translates into CASSESVRYNEQFF.

This clone was observed once. This chain links TRBV15 with TRBJ1-2; no clear D gene. In germline, CDR1 is LNHNV, CDR2 YYDKDF (reference sequence). The CDR3 contains 15 residues. The V and J ends lost 5 bases and 3 bases respectively, with 16 bases between them. The CDR3 sequence is CATSPYEQAHYGYTF. The CDR3 DNA reads as TGTGCCACCAGCCCATATGAGCAGGCCCACTATGGCTACACCTTC.

V and J are TRBV23-1 and TRBJ2-2, with D perhaps TRBD1 (6 bases). TRBV23-1 counts as an open reading frame of uncertain function. This CDR3 has 15 residues. V gave up 2 bases and J gave up 0 bases, with 7 bases separating them. This CDR3 is CASSQNRANTGELFF. CDR3 sequence (DNA): TGCGCCAGCAGTCAAAACAGGGCGAACACCGGGGAGCTGTTTTTT.

The V and J genes are TRBV7-2 and TRBJ2-5; a possible D gene is TRBD2 (5 bases). Trimming cost V 3 bases and J 5 bases, with 10 bases left between them. Germline V CDR1 and CDR2: SGHTA, FQGNSA. The CDR3 extends over 13 amino acids. The CDR3 sequence is CASSFGSAETQYF. CDR3 nucleotides: TGTGCCAGCAGCTTTGGGAGTGCGGAGACCCAGTACTTC.

The chain employs TRBV7-9 and TRBJ2-7; TRBD2 matches 9 bases. In germline, CDR1 is SEHNR, CDR2 FQNEAQ (reference sequence). The J segment lost 5 bases and the V segment lost 2 bases, leaving 7 bases of the junction unmatched. This CDR3 contains 15 residues. CDR3 sequence reads: CASSLFGTSSDEQYF. Written as DNA, the CDR3 is TGTGCCAGCAGCTTATTCGGGACTAGCAGCGACGAGCAGTACTTC.

This chain joins TRBV19 and TRBJ1-5, with D possibly TRBD1 on 6 matching bases. V lost 5 bases to trimming and J lost 2 bases, with 16 bases between them. The CDR3 covers 16 residues. The V gene's germline CDR1 is LNHDA and CDR2 SQIVND (reference sequence). The CDR3 nucleotides read TGTGCCAGTAGTCTGCCCAGGGGAATTGGCAATCAGCCCCAGCATTTT. It encodes CASSLPRGIGNQPQHF. Combining the CDR3 with reference TRBV19 and TRBJ1-5 gives the whole variable domain DGGITQSPKYLFRKEGQNVTLSCEQNLNHDAMYWYRQDPGQGLRLIYYSQIVNDFQKGDIAEGYSVSREKKESFPLTVTSAQKNPTAFYLCASSLPRGIGNQPQHFGDGTRLSIL.

The CDR3 loop is CASSRSGDLNEKLFF. In DNA form, the CDR3 reads TGTGCCAGTAGTCGCTCAGGAGACCTTAATGAAAAACTGTTTTTT. The chain carries TRBV19 and TRBJ1-4, with D hard to call. The CDR3 sequence is 15 residues long. Between the trimmed V and J ends, which lost 5 bases and 4 bases, there was a span of 14 bases. Germline CDR1 and CDR2: LNHDA and SQIVND (reference sequence).

This clone was counted only a few times. This chain connects TRBV10-1 to TRBJ1-5; D is undetermined. The CDR3 loop spans 13 amino acids. Germline V CDR1 and CDR2: WNHNN, SYGVQD (reference sequence). V lost 0 bases, J lost 5 bases, and 5 bases lay in between. For the CDR3, the DNA is TGCGCCAGCAGTGAGTCCGGGTATCAGCCCCAGCATTTT. Its protein product is CASSESGYQPQHF.

V gene TRBV18 combines with J gene TRBJ2-3; possibly TRBD2 for D (5 bases). The CDR3 covers 16 residues. The germline V gene encodes CDR1 KGHSH and CDR2 LQKENI. V gave up 2 bases and J gave up 3 bases, with 15 bases separating them. The CDR3: CASSPWARAATDTQYF. CDR3 coding DNA: TGTGCCAGCTCACCATGGGCGAGAGCGGCTACAGATACGCAGTATTTT.

This clone is a singleton in its sample. This chain joins TRBV7-8 and TRBJ2-7; 13 bases agree with TRBD2. The CDR3 covers 16 residues. The junction had 8 bases not matched to a gene; V was cut back by 5 bases and J by 4 bases. The germline V gene encodes CDR1 SGHVS and CDR2 FQNEAQ. The CDR3 reads CASSPGTSGNAYEQYF. The CDR3 coding sequence is TGTGCCAGCAGCCCGGGGACTAGCGGGAACGCATACGAGCAGTACTTC.